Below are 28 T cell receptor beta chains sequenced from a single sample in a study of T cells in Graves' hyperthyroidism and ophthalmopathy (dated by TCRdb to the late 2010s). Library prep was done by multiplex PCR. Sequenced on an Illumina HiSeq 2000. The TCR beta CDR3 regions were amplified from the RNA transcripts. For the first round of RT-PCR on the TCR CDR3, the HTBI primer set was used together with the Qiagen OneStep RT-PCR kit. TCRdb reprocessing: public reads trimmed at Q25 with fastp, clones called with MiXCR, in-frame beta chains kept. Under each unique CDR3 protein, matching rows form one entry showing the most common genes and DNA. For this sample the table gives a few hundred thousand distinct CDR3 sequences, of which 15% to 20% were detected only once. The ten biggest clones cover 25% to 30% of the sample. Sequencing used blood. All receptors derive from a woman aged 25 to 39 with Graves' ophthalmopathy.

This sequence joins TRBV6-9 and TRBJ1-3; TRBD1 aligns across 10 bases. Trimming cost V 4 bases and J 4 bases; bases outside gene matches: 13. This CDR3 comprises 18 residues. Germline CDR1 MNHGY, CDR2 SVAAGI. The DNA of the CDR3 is TGTGCCAGCAGTTTACCCTGGGACAGGGGTTTATTCGGAAACACCATATATTTT. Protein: CASSLPWDRGLFGNTIYF.

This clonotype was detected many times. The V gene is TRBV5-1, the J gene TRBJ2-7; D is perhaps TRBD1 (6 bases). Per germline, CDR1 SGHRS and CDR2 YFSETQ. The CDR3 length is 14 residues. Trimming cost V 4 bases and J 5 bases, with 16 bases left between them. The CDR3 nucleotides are TGCGCCAGCAGCCCCAGGGGACCTACAAACGAGCAGTACTTC. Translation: CASSPRGPTNEQYF.

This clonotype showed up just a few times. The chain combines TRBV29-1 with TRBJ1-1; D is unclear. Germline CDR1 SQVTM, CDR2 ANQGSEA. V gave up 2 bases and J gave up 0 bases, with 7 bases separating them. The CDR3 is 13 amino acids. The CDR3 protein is CSVERRVNTEAFF. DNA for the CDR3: TGCAGCGTTGAAAGGCGGGTGAACACTGAAGCTTTCTTT.

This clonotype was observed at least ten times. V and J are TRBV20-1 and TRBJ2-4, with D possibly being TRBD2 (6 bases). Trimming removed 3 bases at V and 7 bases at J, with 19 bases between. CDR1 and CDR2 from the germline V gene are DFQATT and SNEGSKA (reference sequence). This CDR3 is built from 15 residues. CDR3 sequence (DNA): TGCAGTGCTAGCGGGAGAGGTATGCGATGGAACATTCAGTACTTC. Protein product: CSASGRGMRWNIQYF.

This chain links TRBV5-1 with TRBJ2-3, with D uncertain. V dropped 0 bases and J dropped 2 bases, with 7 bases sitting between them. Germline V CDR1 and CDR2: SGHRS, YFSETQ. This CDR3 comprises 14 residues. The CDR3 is CASSLDSYTDTQYF. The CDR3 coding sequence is TGCGCCAGCAGCTTGGACAGCTACACAGATACGCAGTATTTT.

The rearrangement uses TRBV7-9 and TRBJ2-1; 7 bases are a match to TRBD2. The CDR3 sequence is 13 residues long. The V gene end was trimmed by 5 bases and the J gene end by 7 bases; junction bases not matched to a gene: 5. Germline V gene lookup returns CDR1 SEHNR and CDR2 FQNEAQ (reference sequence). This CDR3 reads CASSRGTTNEQFF. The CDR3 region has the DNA TGTGCCAGCAGCCGAGGGACTACAAATGAGCAGTTCTTC.

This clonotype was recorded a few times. The CDR3 spells CASGTSPTGELFF. Here the CDR3 DNA reads TGTGCCAGCGGGACTAGCCCCACCGGGGAGCTGTTTTTT. V gene TRBV28 combines with J gene TRBJ2-2, with 9 bases that match TRBD2. Germline V gene lookup returns CDR1 MDHEN and CDR2 SYDVKM. The junction had 2 bases not matched to a gene; V was cut back by 8 bases and J by 4 bases. CDR3 length: 13 amino acids. Drawing the rest from reference TRBV28 and TRBJ2-2, the complete variable domain is DVKVTQSSRYLVKRTGEKVFLECVQDMDHENMFWYRQDPGLGLRLIYFSYDVKMKEKGDIPEGYSVSREKKERFSLILESASTNQTSMYLCASGTSPTGELFFGEGSRLTVL.

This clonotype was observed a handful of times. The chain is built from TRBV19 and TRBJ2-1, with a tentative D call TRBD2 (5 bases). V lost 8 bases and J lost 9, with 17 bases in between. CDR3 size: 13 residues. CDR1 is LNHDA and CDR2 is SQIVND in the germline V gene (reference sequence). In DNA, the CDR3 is TGTGCCAGTCAAAGTGGGCCCCGGGGTGAGCAGTTCTTC. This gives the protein CASQSGPRGEQFF.

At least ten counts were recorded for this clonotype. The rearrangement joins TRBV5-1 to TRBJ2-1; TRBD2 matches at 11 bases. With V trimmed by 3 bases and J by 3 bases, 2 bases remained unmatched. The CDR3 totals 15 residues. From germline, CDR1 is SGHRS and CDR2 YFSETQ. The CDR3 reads CASSYGTSGYNEQFF. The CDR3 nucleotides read TGCGCCAGCAGCTACGGGACTAGCGGCTACAATGAGCAGTTCTTC.

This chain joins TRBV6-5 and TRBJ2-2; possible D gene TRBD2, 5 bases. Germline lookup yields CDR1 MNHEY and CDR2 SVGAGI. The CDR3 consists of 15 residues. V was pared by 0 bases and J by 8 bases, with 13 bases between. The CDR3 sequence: CASSYSNEGSGELFF. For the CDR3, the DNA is TGTGCCAGCAGTTACTCGAACGAGGGAAGTGGGGAGCTGTTTTTT.

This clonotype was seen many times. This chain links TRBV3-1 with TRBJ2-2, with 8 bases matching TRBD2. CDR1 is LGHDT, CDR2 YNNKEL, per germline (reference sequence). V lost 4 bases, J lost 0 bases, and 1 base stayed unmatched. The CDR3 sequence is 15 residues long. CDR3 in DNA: TGTGCCAGCAGCCCGGGACTAGCGAACACCGGGGAGCTGTTTTTT. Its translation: CASSPGLANTGELFF. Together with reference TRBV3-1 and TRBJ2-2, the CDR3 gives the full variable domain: DTAVSQTPKYLVTQMGNDKSIKCEQNLGHDTMYWYKQDSKKFLKIMFSYNNKELIINETVPNRFSPKSPDKAHLNLHINSLELGDSAVYFCASSPGLANTGELFFGEGSRLTVL.

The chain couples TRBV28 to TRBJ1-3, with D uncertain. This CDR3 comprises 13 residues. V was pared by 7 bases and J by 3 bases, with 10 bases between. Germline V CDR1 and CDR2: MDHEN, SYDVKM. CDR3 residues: CASTEDVGNTIYF. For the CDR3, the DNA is TGTGCCAGCACGGAGGACGTTGGAAACACCATATATTTT.

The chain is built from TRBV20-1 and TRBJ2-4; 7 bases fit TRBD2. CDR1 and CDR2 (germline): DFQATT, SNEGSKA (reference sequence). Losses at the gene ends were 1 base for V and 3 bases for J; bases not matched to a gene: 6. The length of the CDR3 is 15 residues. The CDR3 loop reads CSARAPGRIKNIQYF. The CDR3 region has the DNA TGCAGTGCTAGAGCCCCCGGGAGGATCAAAAACATTCAGTACTTC.

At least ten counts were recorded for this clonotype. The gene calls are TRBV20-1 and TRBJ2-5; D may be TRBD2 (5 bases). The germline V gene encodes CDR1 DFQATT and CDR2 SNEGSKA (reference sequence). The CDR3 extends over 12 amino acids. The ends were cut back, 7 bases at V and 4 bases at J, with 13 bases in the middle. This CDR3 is CSGRAALETQYF. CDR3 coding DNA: TGCAGTGGACGAGCGGCTCTAGAGACCCAGTACTTC.

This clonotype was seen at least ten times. The CDR3, as DNA: TGTGCCAGCAGTTACGGGACTACCTACAATGAGCAGTTCTTC. This sequence encodes CASSYGTTYNEQFF. This chain uses TRBV6-5 with TRBJ2-1; 7 bases align to TRBD2. This CDR3 spans 14 amino acids. Trimming cost V 2 bases and J 2 bases; bases outside gene matches: 0. Germline V gives CDR1 MNHEY, CDR2 SVGAGI.

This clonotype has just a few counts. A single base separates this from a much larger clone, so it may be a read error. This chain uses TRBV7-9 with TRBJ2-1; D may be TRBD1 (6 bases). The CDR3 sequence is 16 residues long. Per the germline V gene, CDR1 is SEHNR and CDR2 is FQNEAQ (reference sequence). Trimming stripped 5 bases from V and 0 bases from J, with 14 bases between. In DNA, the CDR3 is TGTGCCAGCAGCGGCCCGGGACACCGCTCCTACAATGAGCAGTTCTTC. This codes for CASSGPGHRSYNEQFF. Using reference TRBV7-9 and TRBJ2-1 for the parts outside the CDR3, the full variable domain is DTGVSQNPRHKITKRGQNVTFRCDPISEHNRLYWYRQTLGQGPEFLTYFQNEAQLEKSRLLSDRFSAERPKGSFSTLEIQRTEQGDSAMYLCASSGPGHRSYNEQFFGPGTRLTVL.

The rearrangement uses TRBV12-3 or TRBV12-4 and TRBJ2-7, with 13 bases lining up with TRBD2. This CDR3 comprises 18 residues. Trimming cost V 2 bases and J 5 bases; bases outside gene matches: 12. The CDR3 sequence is CASSLIAGLAGDFDEQYF. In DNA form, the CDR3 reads TGTGCCAGCAGTTTAATAGCTGGACTAGCGGGAGATTTCGACGAGCAGTACTTC.

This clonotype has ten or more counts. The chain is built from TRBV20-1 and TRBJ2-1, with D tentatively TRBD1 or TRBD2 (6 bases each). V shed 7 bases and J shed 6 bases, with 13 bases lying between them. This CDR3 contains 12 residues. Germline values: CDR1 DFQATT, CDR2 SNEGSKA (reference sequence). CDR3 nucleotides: TGCAGTGAGGCAGGGGACTCCAATGAGCAGTTCTTC. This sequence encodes CSEAGDSNEQFF.

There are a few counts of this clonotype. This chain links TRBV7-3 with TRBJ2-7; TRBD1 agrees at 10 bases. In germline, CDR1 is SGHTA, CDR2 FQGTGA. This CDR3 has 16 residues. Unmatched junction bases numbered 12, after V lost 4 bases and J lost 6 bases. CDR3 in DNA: TGTGCCAGCAGCTGCGGGCGGGGACAGGGGATAAGCGAGCAGTACTTC. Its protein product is CASSCGRGQGISEQYF.

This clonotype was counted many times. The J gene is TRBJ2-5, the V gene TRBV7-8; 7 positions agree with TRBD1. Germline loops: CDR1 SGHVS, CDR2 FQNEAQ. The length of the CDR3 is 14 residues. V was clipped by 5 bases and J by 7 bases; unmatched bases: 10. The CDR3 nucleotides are TGTGCCAGCAGCCTTACAGGGGCGACGGGGACCCAGTACTTC. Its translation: CASSLTGATGTQYF.

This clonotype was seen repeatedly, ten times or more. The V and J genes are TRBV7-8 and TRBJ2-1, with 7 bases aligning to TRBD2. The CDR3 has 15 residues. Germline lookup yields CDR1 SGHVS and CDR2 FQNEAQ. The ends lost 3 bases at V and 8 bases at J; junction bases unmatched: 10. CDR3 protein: CASSFPRVAGHEQFF. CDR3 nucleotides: TGTGCCAGCAGCTTTCCCAGAGTAGCGGGTCATGAGCAGTTCTTC. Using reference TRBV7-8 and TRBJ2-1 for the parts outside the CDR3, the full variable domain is GAGVSQSPRYKVAKRGQDVALRCDPISGHVSLFWYQQALGQGPEFLTYFQNEAQLDKSGLPSDRFFAERPEGSVSTLKIQRTQQEDSAVYLCASSFPRVAGHEQFFGPGTRLTVL.

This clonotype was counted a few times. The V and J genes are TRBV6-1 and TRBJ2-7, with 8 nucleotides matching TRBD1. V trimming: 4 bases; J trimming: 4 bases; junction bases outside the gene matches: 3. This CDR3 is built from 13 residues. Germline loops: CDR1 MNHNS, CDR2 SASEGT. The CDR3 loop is CASSGTGFYEQYF. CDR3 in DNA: TGTGCCAGCAGTGGGACAGGGTTTTACGAGCAGTACTTC.

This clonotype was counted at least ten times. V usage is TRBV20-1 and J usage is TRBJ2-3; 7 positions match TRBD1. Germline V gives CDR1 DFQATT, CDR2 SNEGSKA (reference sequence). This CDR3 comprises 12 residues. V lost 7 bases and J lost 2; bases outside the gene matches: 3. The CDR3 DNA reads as TGCAGTGGACAGGGAATCACAGATACGCAGTATTTT. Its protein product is CSGQGITDTQYF.

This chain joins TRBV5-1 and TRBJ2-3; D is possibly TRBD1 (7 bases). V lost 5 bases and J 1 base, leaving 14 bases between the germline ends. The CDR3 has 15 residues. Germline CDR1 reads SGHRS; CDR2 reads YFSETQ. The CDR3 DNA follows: TGCGCCAGCAGTCTCCAGGGGGAGGGCACAGATACGCAGTATTTT. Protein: CASSLQGEGTDTQYF.

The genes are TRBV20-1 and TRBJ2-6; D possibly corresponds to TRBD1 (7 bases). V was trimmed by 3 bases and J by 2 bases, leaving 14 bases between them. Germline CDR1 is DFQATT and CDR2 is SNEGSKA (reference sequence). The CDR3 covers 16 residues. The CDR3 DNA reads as TGCAGTGCTAGGCGGCAGGGGGGCACTGGGGCCAACGTCCTGACTTTC. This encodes CSARRQGGTGANVLTF.

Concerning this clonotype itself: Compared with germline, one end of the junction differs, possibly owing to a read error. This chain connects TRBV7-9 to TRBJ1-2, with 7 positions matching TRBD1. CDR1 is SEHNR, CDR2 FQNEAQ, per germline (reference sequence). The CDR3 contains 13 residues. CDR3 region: CASSSTGPYDYTF. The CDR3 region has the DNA TGTGCCAGCAGCTCGACAGGGCCCTATGACTACACCTTC. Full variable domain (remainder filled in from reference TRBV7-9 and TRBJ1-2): DTGVSQNPRHKITKRGQNVTFRCDPISEHNRLYWYRQTLGQGPEFLTYFQNEAQLEKSRLLSDRFSAERPKGSFSTLEIQRTEQGDSAMYLCASSSTGPYDYTFGSGTRLTVV.

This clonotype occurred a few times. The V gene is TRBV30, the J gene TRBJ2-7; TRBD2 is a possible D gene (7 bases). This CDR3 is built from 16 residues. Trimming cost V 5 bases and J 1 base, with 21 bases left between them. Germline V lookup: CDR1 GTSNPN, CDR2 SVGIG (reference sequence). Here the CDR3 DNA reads TGTGCCTGGTGGGGGGGGAGGGGGGCTCTATCCTACGAGCAGTACTTC. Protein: CAWWGGRGALSYEQYF.

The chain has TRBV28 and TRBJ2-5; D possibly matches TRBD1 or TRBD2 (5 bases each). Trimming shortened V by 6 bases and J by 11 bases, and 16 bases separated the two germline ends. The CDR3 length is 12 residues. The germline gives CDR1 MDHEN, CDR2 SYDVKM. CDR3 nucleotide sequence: TGTGCCAGCAGCTCCAACAAGGGACCGCAGTACTTC. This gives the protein CASSSNKGPQYF. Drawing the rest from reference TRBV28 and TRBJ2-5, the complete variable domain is DVKVTQSSRYLVKRTGEKVFLECVQDMDHENMFWYRQDPGLGLRLIYFSYDVKMKEKGDIPEGYSVSREKKERFSLILESASTNQTSMYLCASSSNKGPQYFGPGTRLLVL.